This T cell receptor beta chain came from a study of T cells in Graves' hyperthyroidism and ophthalmopathy. Study findings and constraints: Ophthalmopathy was predicted by the model a median of 6.5 months ahead of onset.

Exclusion criteria comprised uncontrolled infection, other autoimmune disease, pregnancy or lactation. Every diagnosis used clinical symptoms, serum thyroxine and TRAb, thyroid ultrasound and orbital computed tomography. Approximately 10 ml of fresh peripheral blood supplied the PBMCs. RNA transcripts yielded amplified TCR beta CDR3 regions. A first-round RT-PCR of the TCR CDR3 used the HTBI primer set. TCRdb reprocessed the multiplex PCR reads with MiXCR, giving one entry per CDR3 protein. The sample lists a few hundred thousand distinct CDR3 sequences; just under 15% were seen once. The CDR3 length is 13 residues. The germline V gene has CDR1 KGHSH and CDR2 LQKENI. The ends were cut back, 1 base at V and 1 base at J, with 4 bases in the middle. Note on this clonotype: Its target is unknown.

The sequenced sample was blood. The V call is TRBV18, the J call TRBJ2-5; D is uncertain. This sequence originates from a woman aged 25 to 45 with Graves' hyperthyroidism. DNA of the CDR3: TGTGCCAGCTCACCACACAGCCAAGAGACCCAGTACTTC. This gives the protein CASSPHSQETQYF.